The source of this T cell receptor (beta chain) is a study of blood T cell repertoires in COVID-19. Study-wide context: Samples representing acute and convalescent COVID-19 were sourced from the United States, Italy and Spain.

TCRdb's copy holds only in-frame clones and misses some; the assay was immunoSEQ multiplex PCR. The table records almost 250,000 clones, around nine tenths of them present only once. Germline V gene data show CDR1 as KGHDR and CDR2 as SFDVKD. The CDR3 covers 16 residues. V shed 3 bases and J 7 bases; nucleotides not matched to a gene: 10. The chain joins TRBV24-1 to TRBJ2-2; the match to TRBD1 covers 7 bases. This TCR was recovered from a woman aged 60 to 75 who had recovered from COVID-19. Specimen: peripheral blood. The CDR3 reads CATSDLLRGQVGELFF. In nucleotides, the CDR3 is TGTGCCACCAGTGATCTCCTTAGGGGGCAAGTCGGGGAGCTGTTTTTT.